These 21 T cell receptor beta chains originate from one sample sequenced in a study of cytomegalovirus exposure and HLA in healthy donors. Here immunoSEQ multiplex PCR was the method, and the copy in TCRdb shows in-frame clones only, minus some. Of 200,000 to 250,000 clones listed, about 90% are singletons. Sequences were obtained from PBMCs. These receptors were taken from a young woman in good health and CMV-seronegative.

This chain links TRBV30 with TRBJ2-3; no reliable D call. Per the germline V gene, CDR1 is GTSNPN and CDR2 is SVGIG (reference sequence). The CDR3 runs 15 residues. V was pared by 4 bases and J by 0 bases, with 14 bases between. The CDR3 nucleotides are TGTGCCTGGAATGCGGATATCACTAGCACAGATACGCAGTATTTT. Protein product: CAWNADITSTDTQYF.

This chain uses TRBV28 with TRBJ1-2; TRBD1 might be the D (6 bases). This CDR3 region has 12 residues. Germline V gene data show CDR1 as MDHEN and CDR2 as SYDVKM. The germline V and J ends were trimmed by 7 bases and 4 bases, with 10 bases remaining between them. The CDR3 protein is CASIQGSYGYTF. In DNA form, the CDR3 reads TGTGCCAGCATTCAGGGGAGCTATGGCTACACCTTC.

This chain connects TRBV27 to TRBJ2-6; D is ambiguous. The CDR3 covers 16 residues. Trimming stripped 7 bases from V and 0 bases from J, with 13 bases between. Germline CDR1 MNHEY, CDR2 SMNVEV (reference sequence). The DNA for the CDR3 is TGTGCCAGCACCTACCAGCTAGGCTCTGGGGCCAACGTCCTGACTTTC. Translation gives CASTYQLGSGANVLTF. Combining the CDR3 with reference TRBV27 and TRBJ2-6 gives the whole variable domain EAQVTQNPRYLITVTGKKLTVTCSQNMNHEYMSWYRQDPGLGLRQIYYSMNVEVTDKGDVPEGYKVSRKEKRNFPLILESPSPNQTSLYFCASTYQLGSGANVLTFGAGSRLTVL.

The V and J genes are TRBV5-1 and TRBJ2-1, with 11 bases aligning to TRBD2. Germline V lookup: CDR1 SGHRS, CDR2 YFSETQ. The junction had 4 bases not matched to a gene; V was cut back by 4 bases and J by 4 bases. This CDR3 is built from 15 residues. The CDR3 DNA reads as TGCGCCAGCAGCCCGGGACTAGCGGCTTACAATGAGCAGTTCTTC. This codes for CASSPGLAAYNEQFF.

The rearrangement uses TRBV9 and TRBJ2-7; 10 nucleotides match TRBD2. The junction had 15 bases not matched to a gene; V was cut back by 0 bases and J by 6 bases. The CDR3 is made up of 18 amino acids. Germline CDR1 reads SGDLS; CDR2 reads YYNGEE. This chain's CDR3 is CASSVALLAGVGPVEQYF. DNA for the CDR3: TGTGCCAGCAGCGTAGCTTTGCTAGCGGGAGTAGGCCCCGTCGAGCAGTACTTC.

The rearrangement joins TRBV30 to TRBJ1-6, with a tentative D call TRBD1 (5 bases). Looked up from germline, CDR1 is GTSNPN and CDR2 is SVGIG (reference sequence). This CDR3 spans 15 amino acids. Trimming pared 2 bases from V and 10 bases from J, leaving 18 bases between. CDR3 coding DNA: TGTGCCTGGAGTAAACCCCGGGGGATGGGGTCACCCCTCCACTTT. Translated: CAWSKPRGMGSPLHF. The whole variable domain, filled in from reference TRBV30 and TRBJ1-6, reads SQTIHQWPATLVQPVGSPLSLECTVEGTSNPNLYWYRQAAGRGLQLLFYSVGIGQISSEVPQNLSASRPQDRQFILSSKKLLLSDSGFYLCAWSKPRGMGSPLHFGNGTRLTVT.

V usage is TRBV18 and J usage is TRBJ2-3; TRBD1 agrees at 7 bases. V lost 6 bases to trimming and J lost 5 bases; unmatched junction nucleotides: 11. CDR1 KGHSH and CDR2 LQKENI come from the germline V gene. CDR3 length: 15 amino acids. CDR3 coding DNA: TGTGCCAGCTCCCGCCAGGGGGTCAAAGTAGATACGCAGTATTTT. It is translated as CASSRQGVKVDTQYF.

This rearrangement joins TRBV10-1 to TRBJ1-5, with D unresolved. The CDR3 spans 13 residues. The germline V and J ends were trimmed by 3 bases and 5 bases, with 8 bases remaining between them. CDR1 and CDR2 (germline): WNHNN, SYGVQD (reference sequence). CDR3 bases: TGCGCCAGCAGTGATAGGAGGGATCAGCCCCAGCATTTT. Translating it yields CASSDRRDQPQHF.

The rearrangement uses TRBV5-1 and TRBJ1-3; weak D call: TRBD1 (6 bases). Per germline, CDR1 SGHRS and CDR2 YFSETQ. The V and J ends lost 4 bases and 2 bases respectively, with 10 bases between them. The CDR3 covers 14 residues. The CDR3 bases are TGCGCCAGCAGCCGAGGACAGACTGGAAACACCATATATTTT. This encodes CASSRGQTGNTIYF.

The genes are TRBV6-4 and TRBJ1-1, with D uncertain. The germline CDR1 and CDR2 sequences are MRHNA and SNTAGT. The V end was cut by 5 bases, the J end by 1 base, with 8 bases between. The CDR3 runs to 13 residues. Written as DNA, the CDR3 is TGTGCCAGCAGTCCTTCAGGGAACACTGAAGCTTTCTTT. Translating gives CASSPSGNTEAFF.

The chain joins TRBV10-2 to TRBJ2-1; 9 nucleotides align to TRBD2. Germline V gives CDR1 WSHSY, CDR2 SAAADI. J lost 4 bases, V lost 5 bases, and 3 bases had no gene match. The CDR3 covers 14 residues. CDR3: CASSPLAGYNEQFF. In nucleotides, the CDR3 is TGCGCCAGCAGTCCACTAGCGGGTTACAATGAGCAGTTCTTC.

This chain links TRBV5-1 with TRBJ2-1; a possible D gene is TRBD1 (5 bases). Looked up from germline, CDR1 is SGHRS and CDR2 is YFSETQ. Deletions cut 3 bases from V and 1 base from J, with 8 bases between. This CDR3 has 14 residues. The CDR3 DNA follows: TGCGCCAGCAGCTCTCCAGGGTCCTACAATGAGCAGTTCTTC. Translating it yields CASSSPGSYNEQFF.

The rearrangement links TRBV6-1 to TRBJ1-3; no reliable D call. This CDR3 has 14 residues. Germline V lookup: CDR1 MNHNS, CDR2 SASEGT. The germline V and J ends were trimmed by 10 bases and 3 bases, with 16 bases remaining between them. This chain's CDR3 is CATQASKSGNTIYF. The DNA for the CDR3 is TGTGCCACGCAGGCCAGCAAAAGTGGAAACACCATATATTTT.

The J gene is TRBJ2-7, the V gene TRBV6-5; 7 bases are shared with TRBD2. This CDR3 is built from 15 residues. Germline V gene lookup returns CDR1 MNHEY and CDR2 SVGAGI. Trimming at V came to 0 bases and at J to 4 bases, leaving 6 bases not matched to a gene. The CDR3 region is CASSYSRGGAYEQYF. DNA for the CDR3: TGTGCCAGCAGTTACTCGCGGGGAGGGGCGTACGAGCAGTACTTC.

A note on this clone: A much larger clone differs from this one at a single base, so this may be a read error. The chain has TRBV6-6 and TRBJ1-1, with D tentatively TRBD1 (6 bases). Germline-derived CDR1 and CDR2 are MNHNY and SVGAGI (reference sequence). This CDR3 has 13 residues. Trimming pared 6 bases from V and 2 bases from J, leaving 10 bases between. The CDR3 DNA sequence: TGTGCCAGCAGGGGACACCTCAACACTGAAGCTTTCTTT. It specifies CASRGHLNTEAFF.

The J gene is TRBJ2-5, the V gene TRBV5-1; D possibly corresponds to TRBD2 (6 bases). Trimming removed 4 bases from V and 4 bases from J, with 14 bases in between. The CDR3 contains 14 residues. CDR1 and CDR2 (germline): SGHRS, YFSETQ. The CDR3 spells CASSPRSAGETQYF. In DNA, the CDR3 is TGCGCCAGCAGCCCCCGATCAGCGGGAGAGACCCAGTACTTC.

V is TRBV28 and J is TRBJ1-5; possible D gene TRBD1, 5 bases. The CDR3 loop spans 20 amino acids. V shed 2 bases and J shed 0 bases, with 23 bases lying between them. Germline values: CDR1 MDHEN, CDR2 SYDVKM. CDR3 sequence: CASSLKRGTGGKYSNQPQHF. For the CDR3, the DNA is TGTGCCAGCAGTTTAAAAAGGGGAACGGGGGGAAAATATAGCAATCAGCCCCAGCATTTT.

This rearrangement joins TRBV5-5 to TRBJ1-4; D gene ambiguous. The CDR3 has 13 amino acids. Per the germline V gene, CDR1 is SGHKS and CDR2 is YYEKEE (reference sequence). Between the trimmed V and J ends, which lost 4 bases and 7 bases, there was a span of 11 bases. The CDR3 region is CASSVGLGEKLFF. For the CDR3, the DNA is TGTGCCAGCAGCGTCGGGTTGGGTGAAAAACTGTTTTTT. The variable domain in full, with the rest retrieved from reference TRBV5-5 and TRBJ1-4, is DAGVTQSPTHLIKTRGQQVTLRCSPISGHKSVSWYQQVLGQGPQFIFQYYEKEERGRGNFPDRFSARQFPNYSSELNVNALLLGDSALYLCASSVGLGEKLFFGSGTQLSVL.

V is TRBV4-1 and J is TRBJ1-5; D is unresolved. The length of the CDR3 is 16 residues. In germline, CDR1 is MGHRA, CDR2 YSYEKL. V lost 1 base and J 0 bases, leaving 10 bases between the germline ends. The CDR3 DNA is TGCGCCAGCAGCCAAGGGGGAGAGATTAGCAATCAGCCCCAGCATTTT. This sequence encodes CASSQGGEISNQPQHF.

The table lists this clone with a few counts. The V gene is TRBV2, the J gene TRBJ1-2; 7 bases align to TRBD1. V gave up 3 bases and J gave up 8 bases; unmatched junction bases: 6. Germline V CDR1 and CDR2: SNHLY, FYNNEI. This CDR3 has 13 residues. Here the CDR3 DNA reads TGTGCCAGCAGTGAGCGGACAGGTGCAGGCTACACCTTC. Protein sequence: CASSERTGAGYTF.

This clone was seen only once. The V gene is TRBV7-9, the J gene TRBJ2-3; 12 bases are a match to TRBD2. Germline CDR1 reads SEHNR; CDR2 reads FQNEAQ (reference sequence). With 4 bases clipped from V and 5 bases from J, the junction kept 7 bases outside the gene matches. The length of the CDR3 is 16 residues. CDR3 sequence: CASSSSGRAYVDTQYF. The CDR3 DNA reads TGTGCCAGCAGCTCTAGCGGGAGGGCGTACGTAGATACGCAGTATTTT.